What follows describes a single T cell receptor beta chain. Its specificity is unknown. The entry originates in a study of graft-versus-host responses after intestinal transplantation. Regarding the study as a whole: The marrow of recipients harbored GvH clones, and ileum or blood showed some of them first.

The CDR3 runs to 14 residues. V lost 0 bases and J lost 2, with 6 bases in between. Germline CDR1 SGHRS, CDR2 YFSETQ. The table came from immunoSEQ multiplex PCR; TCRdb's copy has only in-frame clones and leaves some out. The sample lists around 30,000 clones, 87% occurring once. The sequenced sample was PBMCs, obtained around 460 days after intestinal transplantation. This TCR derives from a human patient who received an intestinal transplant, so some T cells may come from the graft donor. This chain uses TRBV5-1 with TRBJ2-4, with unresolved D. The CDR3 DNA reads as TGCGCCAGCAGCTTGGAGGGCCCCAAAAACATTCAGTACTTC. Its protein is CASSLEGPKNIQYF.